This T cell receptor beta chain was observed in a study of blood T cells in healthy people across ages. General observations from the study: Diversity of TCR beta correlated strongly with naive T cell percentage.

Then a second PCR, running roughly 6 to 11 cycles, was carried out with a sample-barcoded 5' primer and a J-beta primer mix. TCRdb used MiXCR to reprocess the 5' RACE reads, holding one entry per CDR3 protein. The table records more than 650,000 distinct CDR3 sequences, about a fifth of them present only once. Regarding this clonotype: Antigen unknown.

The CDR3 has 15 amino acids. Germline CDR1 and CDR2: SGHRS and YFSETQ. Trimming removed 3 bases at V and 4 bases at J, with 15 bases between. This receptor was identified in a man in his 70s in good health. The sequencing sample was made of blood. The genes are TRBV5-1 and TRBJ2-3; TRBD2 might be the D (5 bases). The CDR3 DNA is TGCGCCAGCAGCTCGGGTGATAGTAGCGCAGATACGCAGTATTTT. It translates to CASSSGDSSADTQYF.